This T cell receptor beta chain was documented in a study of CD8+CD57+ T cells in acquired aplastic anemia. This CDR3 is built from 14 residues. Germline V CDR1 and CDR2: SNHLY, FYNNEI. V was trimmed by 3 bases and J by 3 bases, leaving 11 bases between them. The use of genomic DNA as template underpinned the TCR beta VDJ and CDR3 profiling. TCRdb reprocessed the reads via MiXCR and lists one record per CDR3 protein. The sample includes a few hundred thousand distinct CDR3 sequences, roughly a third of them seen just once. It was patients with CD8+CD57+ cell expansion by flow cytometry who were chosen for sequencing. Patients, without exception, had severe acquired aplastic anemia. Blood samples were obtained from patients who had received no prior therapy. This clonotype was observed at least ten times. Its antigen is not known. Broader study findings: Researchers report that around 31 CD8+ CDR3 sequences appeared in both patients and controls. CD8+ Simpson's diversity in patients was not significantly different from that in controls.

Source material: sorted CD4+, CD8+, or CD8+CD57+ T cells (not recorded which) from PBMCs. This receptor was taken from a human donor with aplastic anemia. The chain recombines TRBV2 with TRBJ1-1; D unclear. The CDR3, as DNA: TGTGCCAGCAGTGATATGTTTGGGGACACTGAAGCTTTCTTT. This encodes CASSDMFGDTEAFF.